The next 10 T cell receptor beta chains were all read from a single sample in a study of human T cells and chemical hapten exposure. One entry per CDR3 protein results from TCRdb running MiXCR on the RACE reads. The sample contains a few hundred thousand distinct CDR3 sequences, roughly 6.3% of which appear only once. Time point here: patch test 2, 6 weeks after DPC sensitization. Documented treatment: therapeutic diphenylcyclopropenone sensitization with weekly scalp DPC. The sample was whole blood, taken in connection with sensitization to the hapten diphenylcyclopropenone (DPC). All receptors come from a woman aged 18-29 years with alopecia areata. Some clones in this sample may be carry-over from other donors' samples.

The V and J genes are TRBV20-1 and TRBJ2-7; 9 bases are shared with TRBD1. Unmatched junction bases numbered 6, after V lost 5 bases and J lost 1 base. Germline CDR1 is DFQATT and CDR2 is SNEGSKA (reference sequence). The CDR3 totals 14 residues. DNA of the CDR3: TGCAGTGCTCCAACCGGGACAGGGTCCTACGAGCAGTACTTC. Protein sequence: CSAPTGTGSYEQYF.

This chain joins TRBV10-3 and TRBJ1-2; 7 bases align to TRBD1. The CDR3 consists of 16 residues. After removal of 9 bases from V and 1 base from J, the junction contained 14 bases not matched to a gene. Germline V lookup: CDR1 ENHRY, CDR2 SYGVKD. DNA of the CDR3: TGTGCCATTCAGGGACAGCTCCACGAAAATAACTATGGCTACACCTTC. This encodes CAIQGQLHENNYGYTF.

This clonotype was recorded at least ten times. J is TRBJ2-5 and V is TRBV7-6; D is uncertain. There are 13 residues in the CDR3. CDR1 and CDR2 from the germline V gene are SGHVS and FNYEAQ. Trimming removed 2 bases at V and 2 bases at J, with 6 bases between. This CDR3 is CASSLFLQETQYF. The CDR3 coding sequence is TGTGCCAGCAGCTTATTTCTACAAGAGACCCAGTACTTC.

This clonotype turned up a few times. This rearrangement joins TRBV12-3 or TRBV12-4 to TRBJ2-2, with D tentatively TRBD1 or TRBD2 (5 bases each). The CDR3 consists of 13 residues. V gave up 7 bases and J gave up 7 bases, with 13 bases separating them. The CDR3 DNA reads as TGTGCCAGCACACTAGGGCAGGGCGGGGAGCTGTTTTTT. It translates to CASTLGQGGELFF.

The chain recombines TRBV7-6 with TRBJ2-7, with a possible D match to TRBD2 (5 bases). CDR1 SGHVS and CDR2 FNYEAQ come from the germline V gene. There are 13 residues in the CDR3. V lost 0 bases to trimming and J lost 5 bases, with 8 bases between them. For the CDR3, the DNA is TGTGCCAGCAGCTTAGCCGGGGTCAACGAGCAGTACTTC. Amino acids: CASSLAGVNEQYF.

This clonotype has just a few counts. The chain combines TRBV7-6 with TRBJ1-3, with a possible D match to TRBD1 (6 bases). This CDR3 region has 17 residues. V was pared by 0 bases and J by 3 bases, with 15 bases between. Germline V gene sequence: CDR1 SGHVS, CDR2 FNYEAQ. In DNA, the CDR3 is TGTGCCAGCAGCTTAGCGTCGTGGGGGCGAAATGGAAACACCATATATTTT. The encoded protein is CASSLASWGRNGNTIYF.

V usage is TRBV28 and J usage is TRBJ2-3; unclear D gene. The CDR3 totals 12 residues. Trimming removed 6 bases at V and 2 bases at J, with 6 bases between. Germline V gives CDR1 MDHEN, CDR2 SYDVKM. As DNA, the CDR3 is TGTGCCAGCAGAGAACCCACAGATACGCAGTATTTT. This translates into CASREPTDTQYF.

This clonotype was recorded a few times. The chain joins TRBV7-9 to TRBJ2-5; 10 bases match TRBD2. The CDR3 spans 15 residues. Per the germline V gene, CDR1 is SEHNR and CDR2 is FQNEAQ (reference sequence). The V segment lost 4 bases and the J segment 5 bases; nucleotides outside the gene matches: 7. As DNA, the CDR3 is TGTGCCAGCAGCTCTCTAGCGGGGGCTCTGGAGACCCAGTACTTC. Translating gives CASSSLAGALETQYF.

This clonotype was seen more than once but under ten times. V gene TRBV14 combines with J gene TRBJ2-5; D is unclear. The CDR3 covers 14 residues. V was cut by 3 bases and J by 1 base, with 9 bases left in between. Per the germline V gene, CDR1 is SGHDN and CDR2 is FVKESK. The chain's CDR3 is CASSQTSIQETQYF. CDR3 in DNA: TGTGCCAGCAGCCAGACCTCCATCCAAGAGACCCAGTACTTC.

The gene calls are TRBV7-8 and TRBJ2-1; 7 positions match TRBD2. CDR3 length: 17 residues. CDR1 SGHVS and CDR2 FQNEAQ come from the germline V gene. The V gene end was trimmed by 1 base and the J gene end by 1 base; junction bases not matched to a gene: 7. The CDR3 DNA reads TGTGCCAGCAGCTTAGGAGGGAGCGGGGCTTCCTACAATGAGCAGTTCTTC. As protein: CASSLGGSGASYNEQFF.